The entry that follows covers one T cell receptor beta chain sequence. V gave up 7 bases and J gave up 0 bases, with 19 bases separating them. Germline V lookup: CDR1 SGHVS, CDR2 FNYEAQ. The CDR3 is made up of 17 amino acids. The data were taken from a study of cytomegalovirus exposure and HLA in healthy donors. Study overall: One earlier analysis, a look at roughly 180 million T cells, found around 110 million unique TCR beta sequences.

These donors counted as nominally healthy when sampled, but unrecorded immune exposures were likely. The PCR was carried out with 60 Vbeta primers and 13 Jbeta primers. Generated by immunoSEQ multiplex PCR, the TCRdb table keeps only in-frame clones and is missing some. The sample includes some 160,000 clones, around 81% of them seen just once. Sequenced material: PBMCs. The V and J genes are TRBV7-6 and TRBJ2-4; tentative D call: TRBD1 (5 bases). This clonotype was obtained from a man in his forties in good health and CMV-seronegative. CDR3 bases: TGTGCCAGCAACCTCCCCAGGGTTGGGATAGCCAAAAACATTCAGTACTTC. Translating it yields CASNLPRVGIAKNIQYF. The whole variable domain, filled in from reference TRBV7-6 and TRBJ2-4, reads GAGVSQSPRYKVTKRGQDVALRCDPISGHVSLYWYRQALGQGPEFLTYFNYEAQQDKSGLPNDRFSAERPEGSISTLTIQRTEQRDSAMYRCASNLPRVGIAKNIQYFGAGTRLSVL.